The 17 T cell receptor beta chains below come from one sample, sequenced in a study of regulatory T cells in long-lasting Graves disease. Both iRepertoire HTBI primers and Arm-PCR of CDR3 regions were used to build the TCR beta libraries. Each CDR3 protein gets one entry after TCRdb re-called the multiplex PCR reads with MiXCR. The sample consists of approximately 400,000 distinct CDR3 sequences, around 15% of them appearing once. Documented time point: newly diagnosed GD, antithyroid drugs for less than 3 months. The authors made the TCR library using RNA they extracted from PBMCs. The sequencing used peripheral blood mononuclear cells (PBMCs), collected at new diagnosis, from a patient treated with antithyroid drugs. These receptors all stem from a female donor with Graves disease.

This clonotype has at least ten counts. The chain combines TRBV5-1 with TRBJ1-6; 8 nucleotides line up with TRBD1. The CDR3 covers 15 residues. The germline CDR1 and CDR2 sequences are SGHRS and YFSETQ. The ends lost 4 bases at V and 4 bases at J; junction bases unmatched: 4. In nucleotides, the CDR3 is TGCGCCAGCAGCGACGGACAGGGTTATAATTCACCCCTCCACTTT. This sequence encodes CASSDGQGYNSPLHF.

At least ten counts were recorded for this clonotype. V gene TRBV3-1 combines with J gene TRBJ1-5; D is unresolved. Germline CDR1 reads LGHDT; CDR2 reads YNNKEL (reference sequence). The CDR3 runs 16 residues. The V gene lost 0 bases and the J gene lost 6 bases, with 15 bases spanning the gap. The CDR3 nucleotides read TGTGCCAGCAGCCAAGAGGCGCCCCGGGCGGGTCAGCCCCAGCATTTT. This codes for CASSQEAPRAGQPQHF.

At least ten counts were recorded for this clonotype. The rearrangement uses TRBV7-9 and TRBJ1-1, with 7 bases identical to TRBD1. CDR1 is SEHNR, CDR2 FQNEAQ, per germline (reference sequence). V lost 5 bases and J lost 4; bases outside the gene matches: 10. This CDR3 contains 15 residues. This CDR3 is CASSPNIDRATEAFF. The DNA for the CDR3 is TGTGCCAGCAGCCCCAATATAGACAGGGCCACTGAAGCTTTCTTT.

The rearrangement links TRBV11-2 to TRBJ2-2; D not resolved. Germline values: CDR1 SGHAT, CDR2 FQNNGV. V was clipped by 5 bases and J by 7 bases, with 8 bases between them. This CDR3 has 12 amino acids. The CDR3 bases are TGTGCCAGCAGCCAGAACGTCGGGGAGCTGTTTTTT. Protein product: CASSQNVGELFF. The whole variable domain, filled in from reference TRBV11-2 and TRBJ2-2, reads EAGVAQSPRYKIIEKRQSVAFWCNPISGHATLYWYQQILGQGPKLLIQFQNNGVVDDSQLPKDRFSAERLKGVDSTLKIQPAKLEDSAVYLCASSQNVGELFFGEGSRLTVL.

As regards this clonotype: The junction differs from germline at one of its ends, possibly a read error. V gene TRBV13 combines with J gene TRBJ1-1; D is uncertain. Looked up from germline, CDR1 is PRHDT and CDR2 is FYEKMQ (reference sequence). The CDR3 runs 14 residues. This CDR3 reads CASSLRRRDTEAFF. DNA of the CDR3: TGCGCCAGCAGCTTACGGAGGCGGGACACTGAAGCTTTCTTT.

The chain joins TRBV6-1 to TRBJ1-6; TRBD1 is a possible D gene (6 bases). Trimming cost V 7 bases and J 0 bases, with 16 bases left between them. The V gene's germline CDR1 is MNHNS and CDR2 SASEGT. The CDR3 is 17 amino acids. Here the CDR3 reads CASKTGGSGSYNSPLHF. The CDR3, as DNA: TGTGCCAGCAAGACGGGGGGCTCCGGCTCCTATAATTCACCCCTCCACTTT.

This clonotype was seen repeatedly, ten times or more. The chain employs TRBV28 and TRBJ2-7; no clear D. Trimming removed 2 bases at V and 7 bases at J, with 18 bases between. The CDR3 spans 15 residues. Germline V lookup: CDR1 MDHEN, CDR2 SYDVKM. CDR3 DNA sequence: TGTGCCAGCAGTTTAATCGGCCGAGGCTTCGATGAGCAGTACTTC. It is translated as CASSLIGRGFDEQYF.

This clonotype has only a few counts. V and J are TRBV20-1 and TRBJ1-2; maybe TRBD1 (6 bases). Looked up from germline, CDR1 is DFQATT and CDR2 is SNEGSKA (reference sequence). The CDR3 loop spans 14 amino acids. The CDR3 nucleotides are TGCAATGGTTCGGGGGGGGGCGCGAGAATTGGCTACACCTTC. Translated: CNGSGGGARIGYTF.

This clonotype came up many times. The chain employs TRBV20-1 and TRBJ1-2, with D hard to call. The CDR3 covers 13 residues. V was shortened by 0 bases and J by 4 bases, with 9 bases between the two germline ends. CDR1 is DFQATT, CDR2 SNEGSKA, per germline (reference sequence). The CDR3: CSAREGNGYGYTF. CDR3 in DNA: TGCAGTGCTAGAGAGGGGAATGGCTATGGCTACACCTTC.

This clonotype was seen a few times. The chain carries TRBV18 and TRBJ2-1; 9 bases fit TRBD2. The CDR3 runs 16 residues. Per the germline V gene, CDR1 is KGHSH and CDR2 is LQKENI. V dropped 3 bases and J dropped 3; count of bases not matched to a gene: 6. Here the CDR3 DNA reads TGTGCCAGCTCACCTTTGCTAGCGGGGAGCTACAATGAGCAGTTCTTC. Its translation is CASSPLLAGSYNEQFF.

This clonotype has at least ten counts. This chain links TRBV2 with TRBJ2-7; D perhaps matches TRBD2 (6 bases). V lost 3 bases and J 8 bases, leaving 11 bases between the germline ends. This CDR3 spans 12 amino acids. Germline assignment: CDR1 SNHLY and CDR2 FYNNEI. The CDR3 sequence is CASSESGVQQYF. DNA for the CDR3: TGTGCCAGCAGTGAGTCGGGGGTGCAGCAGTACTTC.

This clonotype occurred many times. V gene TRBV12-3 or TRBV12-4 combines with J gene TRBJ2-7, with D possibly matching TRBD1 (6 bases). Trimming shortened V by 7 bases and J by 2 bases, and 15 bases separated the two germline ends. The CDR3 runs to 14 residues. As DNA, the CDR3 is TGTGCCAGCACCCCCAAAGACAGGCCCTACGAGCAGTACTTC. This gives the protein CASTPKDRPYEQYF.

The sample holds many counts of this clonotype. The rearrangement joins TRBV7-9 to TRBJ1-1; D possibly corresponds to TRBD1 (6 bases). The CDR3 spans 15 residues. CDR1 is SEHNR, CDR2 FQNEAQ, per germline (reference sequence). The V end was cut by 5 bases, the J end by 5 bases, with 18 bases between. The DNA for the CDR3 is TGTGCCAGCAGCGAGGGGCAGGGGCGGTTTACTGAAGCTTTCTTT. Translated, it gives CASSEGQGRFTEAFF.

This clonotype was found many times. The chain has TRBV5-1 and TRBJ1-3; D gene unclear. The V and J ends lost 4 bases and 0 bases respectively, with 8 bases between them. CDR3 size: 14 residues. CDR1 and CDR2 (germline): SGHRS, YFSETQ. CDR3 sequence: CASSPNSSGNTIYF. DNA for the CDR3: TGCGCCAGCAGCCCAAATAGCTCTGGAAACACCATATATTTT.

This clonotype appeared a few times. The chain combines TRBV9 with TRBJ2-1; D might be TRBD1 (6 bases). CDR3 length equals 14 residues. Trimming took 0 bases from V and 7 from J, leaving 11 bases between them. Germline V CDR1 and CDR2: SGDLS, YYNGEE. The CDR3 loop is CASSVGSGENEQFF. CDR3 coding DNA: TGTGCCAGCAGCGTAGGATCAGGGGAAAATGAGCAGTTCTTC.

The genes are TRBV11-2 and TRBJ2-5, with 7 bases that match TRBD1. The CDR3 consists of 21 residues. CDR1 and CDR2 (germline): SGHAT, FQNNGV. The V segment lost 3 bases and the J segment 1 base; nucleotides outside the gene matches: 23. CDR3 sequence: CASSLGRPGKGGYGVQETQYF. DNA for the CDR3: TGTGCCAGCAGCTTGGGAAGGCCGGGAAAAGGGGGCTATGGAGTCCAAGAGACCCAGTACTTC.

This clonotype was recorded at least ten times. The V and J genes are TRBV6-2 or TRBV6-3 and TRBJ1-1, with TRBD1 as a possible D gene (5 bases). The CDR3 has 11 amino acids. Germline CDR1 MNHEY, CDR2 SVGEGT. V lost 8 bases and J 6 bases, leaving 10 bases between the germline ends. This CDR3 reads CASHRGPEAFF. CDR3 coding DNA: TGTGCCAGCCATCGGGGCCCTGAAGCTTTCTTT.